This entry lists 22 T cell receptor beta chains sequenced from one sample in a study of T cells in Graves' hyperthyroidism and ophthalmopathy. RNA transcripts served as the template for amplifying TCR beta CDR3 regions. Researchers ran a first-round RT-PCR on the TCR CDR3 using the HTBI primer set. In TCRdb, the multiplex PCR reads were re-called with MiXCR into one record per CDR3 protein. The sample comprises hundreds of thousands of distinct CDR3 sequences, around 14% of which are singletons, and 13% to 15% rests with the top ten. Sequences were obtained from blood. The receptors stem from a woman younger than 35 with Graves' hyperthyroidism.

The sample holds many counts of this clonotype. This chain connects TRBV20-1 to TRBJ2-1; 8 nucleotides line up with TRBD2. Germline CDR1 DFQATT, CDR2 SNEGSKA (reference sequence). Germline trimming cut 1 base from V and 2 bases from J; bases unmatched to any gene: 4. This CDR3 spans 15 amino acids. The CDR3 spells CSARGQAGAYNEQFF. CDR3 DNA: TGCAGTGCTAGAGGGCAAGCGGGAGCCTACAATGAGCAGTTCTTC.

Only a few counts were recorded for this clonotype. J is TRBJ1-2 and V is TRBV19; no clear D. The germline V gene encodes CDR1 LNHDA and CDR2 SQIVND (reference sequence). V was pared by 6 bases and J by 8 bases, with 22 bases between. The length of the CDR3 is 15 residues. This CDR3 reads CASSRYGHGRRGYTF. The CDR3 DNA follows: TGTGCCAGTAGCCGATATGGGCACGGTCGTCGGGGCTACACCTTC.

This sequence joins TRBV5-6 and TRBJ2-2, with D perhaps being TRBD1 or TRBD2 (5 bases each). V lost 0 bases, J lost 4 bases, and 13 bases lay in between. Germline assignment: CDR1 SGHDT and CDR2 YYEEEE. CDR3 length equals 16 residues. CDR3 protein: CASSLDRGRSTGELFF. The CDR3 DNA reads TGTGCCAGCAGCTTGGATCGGGGCAGGAGCACCGGGGAGCTGTTTTTT.

This clonotype was recorded a few times. The chain combines TRBV10-3 with TRBJ2-7; D is unresolved. Germline values: CDR1 ENHRY, CDR2 SYGVKD. The CDR3 extends over 11 amino acids. The V end was cut by 10 bases, the J end by 3 bases, with 10 bases between. The CDR3, as DNA: TGTGCCACCAGCGAGAACTACGAGCAGTACTTC. The encoded protein is CATSENYEQYF.

There are many counts of this clonotype. The J gene is TRBJ1-1, the V gene TRBV20-1; 8 nucleotides agree with TRBD1. The V segment lost 3 bases and the J segment 4 bases; nucleotides outside the gene matches: 4. The CDR3 sequence is 13 residues long. Germline V lookup: CDR1 DFQATT, CDR2 SNEGSKA (reference sequence). CDR3 protein: CSARTGAGTEAFF. CDR3 sequence (DNA): TGCAGTGCTAGGACAGGGGCGGGCACTGAAGCTTTCTTT.

This clonotype was found many times. This chain uses TRBV2 with TRBJ1-1; TRBD1 aligns across 7 bases. CDR3 length: 15 residues. V was clipped by 7 bases and J by 2 bases; unmatched bases: 10. CDR1 and CDR2 from the germline V gene are SNHLY and FYNNEI. The CDR3: CASKTRQGINTEAFF. CDR3 bases: TGTGCCAGCAAGACAAGACAGGGTATTAACACTGAAGCTTTCTTT.

A few counts support this clonotype. The V and J genes are TRBV5-1 and TRBJ1-1; no definite D call. V lost 0 bases and J 7 bases, leaving 7 bases between the germline ends. CDR3 length equals 12 residues. Germline V gene data show CDR1 as SGHRS and CDR2 as YFSETQ. As DNA, the CDR3 is TGCGCCAGCAGCTTGGGCGCCGATGAAGCTTTCTTT. This gives the protein CASSLGADEAFF.

A remark on this clonotype: This may come from a read error, since a much larger clone is one base off. The gene calls are TRBV6-9 and TRBJ2-7, with D possibly TRBD2 on 7 matching bases. Germline V gene data show CDR1 as MNHGY and CDR2 as SVAAGI. This CDR3 is built from 13 residues. The CDR3 reads CASSYGGPYEQHF. Here the CDR3 DNA reads TGTGCCAGCAGTTACGGGGGGCCCTACGAGCAGCACTTC.

This clonotype was recorded at least ten times. V and J are TRBV5-1 and TRBJ2-2; TRBD2 might be the D (5 bases). Germline lookup yields CDR1 SGHRS and CDR2 YFSETQ. The CDR3 extends over 16 amino acids. V dropped 4 bases and J dropped 0 bases, with 13 bases sitting between them. DNA of the CDR3: TGCGCCAGCAGCCTCACTGCCGGGACGAACACCGGGGAGCTGTTTTTT. The encoded protein is CASSLTAGTNTGELFF.

The chain carries TRBV15 and TRBJ2-4; D is ambiguous. This CDR3 contains 15 residues. Germline V gene lookup returns CDR1 LNHNV and CDR2 YYDKDF (reference sequence). The germline V and J ends were trimmed by 5 bases and 2 bases, with 13 bases remaining between them. The CDR3: CATSLRGDSKNIQYF. The DNA for the CDR3 is TGTGCCACCAGCCTTCGTGGGGATTCCAAAAACATTCAGTACTTC. Full variable domain (missing parts from reference TRBV15 and TRBJ2-4): DAMVIQNPRYQVTQFGKPVTLSCSQTLNHNVMYWYQQKSSQAPKLLFHYYDKDFNNEADTPDNFQSRRPNTSFCFLDIRSPGLGDTAMYLCATSLRGDSKNIQYFGAGTRLSVL.

This chain links TRBV12-3 or TRBV12-4 with TRBJ1-4, with D maybe TRBD1 (6 bases). V was shortened by 5 bases and J by 8 bases, with 12 bases between the two germline ends. The CDR3 length is 13 residues. The CDR3 here is CASSARGGEKLFF. DNA of the CDR3: TGTGCCAGCAGTGCTAGGGGGGGGGAAAAACTGTTTTTT.

This clonotype was counted at least ten times. The genes are TRBV20-1 and TRBJ2-1; TRBD2 aligns across 13 bases. CDR3 length: 17 residues. Looked up from germline, CDR1 is DFQATT and CDR2 is SNEGSKA (reference sequence). V gave up 0 bases and J gave up 2 bases; unmatched junction bases: 4. The CDR3 bases are TGCAGTGCTAGAGATCGACTAGCGGGAGGTACCTACAATGAGCAGTTCTTC. Its protein is CSARDRLAGGTYNEQFF.

This clonotype was found many times. V usage is TRBV6-2 or TRBV6-3 and J usage is TRBJ1-1; 8 bases map to TRBD1. The CDR3 length is 13 residues. Germline V lookup: CDR1 MNHEY, CDR2 SVGEGT. The trim removed 5 bases at V and 11 bases at J, leaving 10 bases unmatched. In DNA form, the CDR3 reads TGTGCCAGCAGTGAGGACAGGGAGAGTCAGGCTTTCTTT. Translation: CASSEDRESQAFF.

At least ten counts were recorded for this clonotype. This chain joins TRBV20-1 and TRBJ2-7; a possible D gene is TRBD2 (7 bases). Germline CDR1 is DFQATT and CDR2 is SNEGSKA (reference sequence). The CDR3 runs to 11 residues. Trimming cost V 7 bases and J 7 bases, with 14 bases left between them. Written as DNA, the CDR3 is TGCAGTGGGGAAGGGGGGGAAGAGCAGTACTTC. It encodes CSGEGGEEQYF.

This clonotype has a count of ten or more. This rearrangement joins TRBV12-3 or TRBV12-4 to TRBJ1-1; D might be TRBD1 (5 bases). V lost 6 bases and J 4 bases, leaving 12 bases between the germline ends. The CDR3 runs to 13 residues. CDR3 coding DNA: TGTGCCAGCAGGGTGGGGCTAGGCACTGAAGCTTTCTTT. This codes for CASRVGLGTEAFF.

Many counts were recorded for this clonotype. The chain employs TRBV6-1 and TRBJ2-7, with TRBD1 matching over 10 bases. The germline gives CDR1 MNHNS, CDR2 SASEGT. CDR3 size: 12 residues. V lost 10 bases to trimming and J lost 6 bases; unmatched junction nucleotides: 6. As DNA, the CDR3 is TGTGCCACCGGGACAGGGGTCGGCGAGCAGTACTTC. Its protein is CATGTGVGEQYF.

Here the CDR3 reads CASSSVGLAGTQEYF. Here the CDR3 DNA reads TGTGCCAGCAGTTCAGTGGGACTAGCGGGAACCCAGGAGTACTTC. The chain uses TRBV27 and TRBJ2-7; 13 bases fit TRBD2. Germline CDR1 MNHEY, CDR2 SMNVEV (reference sequence). The V and J ends lost 4 bases and 11 bases, in that order; junction bases with no gene match: 11. The CDR3 covers 15 residues.

As regards this clonotype: Given a much more abundant clone one base away, this may be a read error. This sequence joins TRBV27 and TRBJ2-5, with 12 positions matching TRBD1. Germline CDR1 MNHEY, CDR2 SMNVEV (reference sequence). Trimming at V came to 7 bases and at J to 1 base, leaving 4 bases not matched to a gene. The CDR3 is 15 amino acids. The CDR3 loop reads CASMSGQGAQETQYF. The CDR3 DNA reads TGTGCCAGCATGTCGGGACAGGGGGCCCAAGAGACCCAGTACTTC.

Many counts were recorded for this clonotype. DNA for the CDR3: TGTGCCAGCAGTTACTCGACCGGGGGCTATGGCTACACCTTC. Protein product: CASSYSTGGYGYTF. The V call is TRBV6-5, the J call TRBJ1-2, with D perhaps matching TRBD1 (5 bases). Germline CDR1 MNHEY, CDR2 SVGAGI. There are 14 residues in the CDR3. V was cut by 0 bases and J by 4 bases, with 9 bases left in between.

The sample holds a few counts of this clonotype. The chain has TRBV5-1 and TRBJ1-4; no firm D call. Germline V lookup: CDR1 SGHRS, CDR2 YFSETQ. V dropped 3 bases and J dropped 10 bases, with 13 bases sitting between them. The CDR3 runs 13 residues. CDR3 coding DNA: TGCGCCAGCAGCTCAGACCCTGGAACAAAACTGTTTTTT. It yields the protein CASSSDPGTKLFF.

This clonotype was detected only a few times. The chain recombines TRBV28 with TRBJ2-2; 14 positions match TRBD2. From germline, CDR1 is MDHEN and CDR2 SYDVKM. V lost 4 bases to trimming and J lost 3 bases; unmatched junction nucleotides: 7. This CDR3 has 18 amino acids. CDR3 DNA: TGTGCCAGCAGTTCCCCGACTAGCGGGAGGGTCGACACCGGGGAGCTGTTTTTT. Amino acids: CASSSPTSGRVDTGELFF.

This clonotype was recorded many times. The chain combines TRBV6-2 or TRBV6-3 with TRBJ2-2; D gene ambiguous. Germline V lookup: CDR1 MNHEY, CDR2 SVGEGT. The CDR3 has 16 residues. Trimming removed 0 bases from V and 6 bases from J, with 14 bases in between. The CDR3 reads CASSYSALTISGELFF. Here the CDR3 DNA reads TGTGCCAGCAGTTACTCGGCTTTAACGATATCCGGGGAGCTGTTTTTT.